This TCR beta chain derives from a study of cytomegalovirus exposure and HLA in healthy donors. Trimming shortened V by 6 bases and J by 3 bases, and 18 bases separated the two germline ends. CDR1 is SEHNR and CDR2 is FQNEAQ in the germline V gene (reference sequence). This CDR3 is 15 amino acids long. The PCR contained 60 Vbeta and 13 Jbeta primers. Measured with immunoSEQ multiplex PCR; TCRdb has only the in-frame clones, and not every one. Here the sample spans more than 150,000 clones, just over 75% being singletons. The receptor was isolated from a man aged 18 to 29 in good health and CMV-seronegative. The sequencing input was PBMCs. This chain links TRBV7-9 with TRBJ2-7, with D possibly TRBD2 on 6 matching bases. As DNA, the CDR3 is TGTGCCAGCAGTAGTTTCCGGGAGCGATACTACGAGCAGTACTTC. Translated, it gives CASSSFRERYYEQYF. The whole variable domain, filled in from reference TRBV7-9 and TRBJ2-7, reads DTGVSQNPRHKITKRGQNVTFRCDPISEHNRLYWYRQTLGQGPEFLTYFQNEAQLEKSRLLSDRFSAERPKGSFSTLEIQRTEQGDSAMYLCASSSFRERYYEQYFGPGTRLTVT.